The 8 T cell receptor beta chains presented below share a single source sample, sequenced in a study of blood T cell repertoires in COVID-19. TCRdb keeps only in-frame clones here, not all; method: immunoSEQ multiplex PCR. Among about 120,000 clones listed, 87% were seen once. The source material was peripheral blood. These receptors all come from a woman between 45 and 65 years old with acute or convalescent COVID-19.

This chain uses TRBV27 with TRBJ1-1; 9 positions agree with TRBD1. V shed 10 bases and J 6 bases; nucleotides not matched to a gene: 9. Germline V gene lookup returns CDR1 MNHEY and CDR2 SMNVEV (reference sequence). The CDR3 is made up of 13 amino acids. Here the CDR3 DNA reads TGTGCCACCACCGACAGGGGGTTGCCTGAAGCTTTCTTT. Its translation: CATTDRGLPEAFF.

The CDR3 DNA sequence: TGCGCCAGCAGAGACGTGGGGAAGAGGGTCTTTCGGAATGAGCAGTTCTTC. Translating it yields CASRDVGKRVFRNEQFF. J is TRBJ2-1 and V is TRBV10-1, with D perhaps matching TRBD2 (5 bases). The CDR3 runs 17 residues. CDR1 is WNHNN and CDR2 is SYGVQD in the germline V gene (reference sequence). Trimming stripped 6 bases from V and 7 bases from J, with 25 bases between.

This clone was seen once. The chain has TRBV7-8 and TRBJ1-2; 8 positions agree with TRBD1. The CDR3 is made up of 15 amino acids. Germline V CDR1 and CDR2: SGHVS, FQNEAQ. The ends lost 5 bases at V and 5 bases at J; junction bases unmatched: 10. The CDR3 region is CASSPMTGAGYGYTF. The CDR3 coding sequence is TGTGCCAGCAGCCCGATGACAGGGGCTGGGTATGGCTACACCTTC.

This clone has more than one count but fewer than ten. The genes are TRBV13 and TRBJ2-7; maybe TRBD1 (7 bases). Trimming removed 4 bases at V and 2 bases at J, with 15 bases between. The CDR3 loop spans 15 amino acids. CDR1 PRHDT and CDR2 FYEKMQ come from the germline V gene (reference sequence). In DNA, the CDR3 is TGTGCCAGCAGCTACCTCGGGGGACAGACCTACGAGCAGTACTTC. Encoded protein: CASSYLGGQTYEQYF.

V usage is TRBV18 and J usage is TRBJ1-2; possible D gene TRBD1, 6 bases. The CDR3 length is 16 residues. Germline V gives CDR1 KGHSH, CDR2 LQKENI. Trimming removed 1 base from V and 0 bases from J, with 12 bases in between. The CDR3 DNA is TGTGCCAGCTCACCACTGGGGACACCTTCTAACTATGGCTACACCTTC. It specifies CASSPLGTPSNYGYTF. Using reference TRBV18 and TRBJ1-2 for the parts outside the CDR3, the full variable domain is NAGVMQNPRHLVRRRGQEARLRCSPMKGHSHVYWYRQLPEEGLKFMVYLQKENIIDESGMPKERFSAEFPKEGPSILRIQQVVRGDSAAYFCASSPLGTPSNYGYTFGSGTRLTVV.

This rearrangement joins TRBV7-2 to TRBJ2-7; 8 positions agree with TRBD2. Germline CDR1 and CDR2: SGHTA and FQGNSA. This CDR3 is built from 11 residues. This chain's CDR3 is CSSGFWDEQYF. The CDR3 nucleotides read TGTTCTAGCGGGTTTTGGGATGAGCAGTACTTC.

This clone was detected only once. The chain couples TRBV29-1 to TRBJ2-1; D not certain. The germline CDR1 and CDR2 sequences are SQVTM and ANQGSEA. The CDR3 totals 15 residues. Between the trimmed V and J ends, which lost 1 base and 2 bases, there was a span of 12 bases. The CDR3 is CSVEGESATYNEQFF. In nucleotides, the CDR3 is TGCAGCGTTGAAGGAGAAAGTGCCACCTACAATGAGCAGTTCTTC.

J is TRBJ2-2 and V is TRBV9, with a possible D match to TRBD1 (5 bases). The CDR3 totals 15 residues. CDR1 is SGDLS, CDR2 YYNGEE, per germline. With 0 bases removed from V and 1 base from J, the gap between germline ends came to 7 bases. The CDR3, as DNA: TGTGCCAGCAGCGTAGGAGACAGGAACACCGGGGAGCTGTTTTTT. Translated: CASSVGDRNTGELFF. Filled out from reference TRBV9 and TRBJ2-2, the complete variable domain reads DSGVTQTPKHLITATGQRVTLRCSPRSGDLSVYWYQQSLDQGLQFLIQYYNGEERAKGNILERFSAQQFPDLHSELNLSSLELGDSALYFCASSVGDRNTGELFFGEGSRLTVL.